What follows are 29 T cell receptor beta chains derived from one specimen sequenced in a study of CD8 T cells in Susac syndrome. Reverse transcription of 0.5 to 1 ug RNA was performed with random hexamers. One entry per CDR3 protein results from TCRdb running MiXCR on the immunoSEQ multiplex PCR reads. This sample carries approximately 70,000 distinct CDR3 sequences, over 85% of them seen once, and the ten largest clones take about 0.6%. The sample consisted of CD8+ T cells from PBMCs. All receptors come from a human donor with multiple sclerosis.

The chain recombines TRBV20-1 with TRBJ2-7; D is perhaps TRBD1 (6 bases). The germline V gene has CDR1 DFQATT and CDR2 SNEGSKA (reference sequence). The germline V and J ends were trimmed by 1 base and 5 bases, with 15 bases remaining between them. The CDR3 length is 14 residues. The DNA for the CDR3 is TGCAGTGCTAGAGGTTACAGGGATATTAACGAGCAGTACTTC. It is translated as CSARGYRDINEQYF.

The chain joins TRBV27 to TRBJ2-5; D gene ambiguous. Per the germline V gene, CDR1 is MNHEY and CDR2 is SMNVEV (reference sequence). CDR3 length: 14 residues. V was trimmed by 5 bases and J by 2 bases, leaving 12 bases between them. The CDR3 DNA reads as TGTGCCAGCAGTCCACACGGACCGCAAGAGACCCAGTACTTC. It translates to CASSPHGPQETQYF.

This rearrangement joins TRBV12-3 or TRBV12-4 to TRBJ2-3; D not resolved. V lost 3 bases, J lost 2 bases, and 3 bases lay in between. This CDR3 has 12 amino acids. Written as DNA, the CDR3 is TGTGCCAGCAGTTTTGTCACAGATACGCAGTATTTT. Translating gives CASSFVTDTQYF.

The chain carries TRBV9 and TRBJ2-2, with a tentative D call TRBD1 (6 bases). The V end lost 4 bases, the J end lost 4 bases, and 17 bases lay between the germline ends. This CDR3 spans 16 amino acids. Looked up from germline, CDR1 is SGDLS and CDR2 is YYNGEE. The CDR3 bases are TGTGCCAGCAGCAGTAATGGCAGGGGCGGCACCGGGGAGCTGTTTTTT. It codes for CASSSNGRGGTGELFF.

The chain carries TRBV7-9 and TRBJ1-1, with a weak D call TRBD1 (6 bases). V was pared by 6 bases and J by 3 bases, with 8 bases between. The CDR3 is made up of 12 amino acids. Germline CDR1 SEHNR, CDR2 FQNEAQ (reference sequence). CDR3 DNA sequence: TGTGCCAGCAGGGCAGGGGACACTGAAGCTTTCTTT. Its protein is CASRAGDTEAFF.

This clonotype turned up a few times. The chain has TRBV5-1 and TRBJ2-2; D not resolved. Trimming shortened V by 0 bases and J by 6 bases, and 3 bases separated the two germline ends. CDR1 and CDR2 from the germline V gene are SGHRS and YFSETQ. The CDR3 consists of 12 residues. The CDR3 is CASSLVSGELFF. CDR3 nucleotide sequence: TGCGCCAGCAGCTTGGTGTCCGGGGAGCTGTTTTTT.

The chain couples TRBV20-1 to TRBJ1-6; 7 nucleotides match TRBD1. There are 15 residues in the CDR3. The trim removed 7 bases at V and 6 bases at J, leaving 12 bases unmatched. Germline loops: CDR1 DFQATT, CDR2 SNEGSKA (reference sequence). The CDR3, as DNA: TGCAGTGGGCGAGATATAGGGGGCCTTAATTCACCCCTCCACTTT. This encodes CSGRDIGGLNSPLHF.

The V call is TRBV6-2 or TRBV6-3, the J call TRBJ2-2; D is perhaps TRBD1 (6 bases). Germline CDR1 is MNHEY and CDR2 is SVGEGT. CDR3 size: 13 residues. Trimming cost V 4 bases and J 5 bases, with 8 bases left between them. In DNA, the CDR3 is TGTGCCAGCAGTTTCACAGGGACCGGGGAGCTGTTTTTT. Amino acid sequence: CASSFTGTGELFF.

The V and J genes are TRBV7-2 and TRBJ2-5; D not certain. Trimming stripped 1 base from V and 5 bases from J, with 5 bases between. There are 12 residues in the CDR3. Germline lookup yields CDR1 SGHTA and CDR2 FQGNSA. The CDR3 sequence: CASSLDWETQYF. CDR3 sequence (DNA): TGTGCCAGCAGCTTAGATTGGGAGACCCAGTACTTC.

The rearrangement uses TRBV5-1 and TRBJ2-1; 11 bases align to TRBD2. CDR3 length: 17 residues. Germline V gives CDR1 SGHRS, CDR2 YFSETQ. V was pared by 0 bases and J by 5 bases, with 7 bases of the junction left unmatched. CDR3 residues: CASSLGLAGGVNNEQFF. The CDR3 bases are TGCGCCAGCAGCTTGGGGCTAGCGGGGGGAGTTAACAATGAGCAGTTCTTC. The entire variable domain, with the rest obtained from reference TRBV5-1 and TRBJ2-1, is as follows: KAGVTQTPRYLIKTRGQQVTLSCSPISGHRSVSWYQQTPGQGLQFLFEYFSETQRNKGNFPGRFSGRQFSNSRSEMNVSTLELGDSALYLCASSLGLAGGVNNEQFFGPGTRLTVL.

The DNA of the CDR3 is TGTGCCAGCAGTGAACTAGCCTACAATGAGCAGTTCTTC. It specifies CASSELAYNEQFF. The chain uses TRBV2 and TRBJ2-1, with unresolved D. Trimming cost V 2 bases and J 2 bases, with 4 bases left between them. The germline V gene has CDR1 SNHLY and CDR2 FYNNEI. This CDR3 contains 13 residues. Complete variable domain (other parts from reference TRBV2 and TRBJ2-1): EPEVTQTPSHQVTQMGQEVILRCVPISNHLYFYWYRQILGQKVEFLVSFYNNEISEKSEIFDDQFSVERPDGSNFTLKIRSTKLEDSAMYFCASSELAYNEQFFGPGTRLTVL.

V usage is TRBV29-1 and J usage is TRBJ2-1, with 7 bases lining up with TRBD1. Germline V gene sequence: CDR1 SQVTM, CDR2 ANQGSEA. The CDR3 length is 15 residues. V was pared by 4 bases and J by 2 bases, with 8 bases of the junction left unmatched. The CDR3 sequence: CSVVDRDSAYNEQFF. The CDR3, as DNA: TGCAGCGTTGTGGACCGGGACAGCGCCTACAATGAGCAGTTCTTC.

The chain is built from TRBV20-1 and TRBJ2-7, with unresolved D. CDR1 DFQATT and CDR2 SNEGSKA come from the germline V gene (reference sequence). The V gene lost 0 bases and the J gene lost 7 bases, with 7 bases spanning the gap. The CDR3 sequence is 11 residues long. The CDR3 spells CSARDRREQYF. DNA of the CDR3: TGCAGTGCTAGAGATAGAAGGGAGCAGTACTTC.

The V and J genes are TRBV5-1 and TRBJ2-7, with TRBD2 as a possible D gene (5 bases). Germline lookup yields CDR1 SGHRS and CDR2 YFSETQ. V dropped 3 bases and J dropped 2 bases, with 15 bases sitting between them. The CDR3 spans 15 residues. CDR3 nucleotide sequence: TGCGCCAGCAGCTCAGCCCTTGGAGGACCCTACGAGCAGTACTTC. As protein: CASSSALGGPYEQYF.

The CDR3 reads CASSHDGTSGGRSTDTQYF. CDR3 sequence (DNA): TGTGCCAGCAGCCACGATGGGACTAGCGGGGGGCGTAGCACAGATACGCAGTATTTT. V is TRBV6-2 or TRBV6-3 and J is TRBJ2-3, with 15 bases identical to TRBD2. The CDR3 is 19 residues long. The V gene's germline CDR1 is MNHEY and CDR2 SVGEGT. With V trimmed by 6 bases and J by 0 bases, 10 bases remained unmatched.

The chain joins TRBV5-4 to TRBJ1-6, with D maybe TRBD1 (6 bases). The length of the CDR3 is 13 residues. Looked up from germline, CDR1 is SGHNT and CDR2 is YYREEE (reference sequence). V was clipped by 9 bases and J by 4 bases, with 11 bases between them. The CDR3 DNA sequence: TGTGCCACCCGGGACAAGTATAATTCACCCCTCCACTTT. Protein sequence: CATRDKYNSPLHF.

The rearrangement uses TRBV20-1 and TRBJ2-7; 9 positions agree with TRBD2. CDR3 size: 15 residues. CDR1 DFQATT and CDR2 SNEGSKA come from the germline V gene (reference sequence). V trimming: 0 bases; J trimming: 1 base; junction bases outside the gene matches: 4. The CDR3, as DNA: TGCAGTGCTAGAGATGAGCGGGAGGAATCCTACGAGCAGTACTTC. It is translated as CSARDEREESYEQYF.

J is TRBJ2-1 and V is TRBV10-3; TRBD1 is a possible D gene (6 bases). The CDR3 runs 15 residues. V was shortened by 7 bases and J by 1 base, with 14 bases between the two germline ends. Germline values: CDR1 ENHRY, CDR2 SYGVKD. The CDR3 region has the DNA TGTGCCATCAAGAGGGGGAATTGGTCCTACAATGAGCAGTTCTTC. This translates into CAIKRGNWSYNEQFF.

The V call is TRBV9, the J call TRBJ1-2, with a weak D call TRBD1 (5 bases). Between the trimmed V and J ends, which lost 2 bases and 4 bases, there was a span of 15 bases. The CDR3 is 15 residues long. Germline V gene sequence: CDR1 SGDLS, CDR2 YYNGEE. CDR3 sequence: CASSVRGDSAYGYTF. CDR3 DNA sequence: TGTGCCAGCAGCGTCCGGGGGGATTCTGCCTATGGCTACACCTTC. The full variable domain, with the rest looked up from reference TRBV9 and TRBJ1-2, is DSGVTQTPKHLITATGQRVTLRCSPRSGDLSVYWYQQSLDQGLQFLIQYYNGEERAKGNILERFSAQQFPDLHSELNLSSLELGDSALYFCASSVRGDSAYGYTFGSGTRLTVV.

The J gene is TRBJ1-2, the V gene TRBV29-1; 7 nucleotides align to TRBD1. V lost 6 bases and J lost 3; bases outside the gene matches: 4. Germline V gene data show CDR1 as SQVTM and CDR2 as ANQGSEA. The CDR3 totals 12 residues. The chain's CDR3 is CSVVGTDYGYTF. The DNA for the CDR3 is TGCAGCGTGGTCGGGACAGACTATGGCTACACCTTC.

The genes are TRBV14 and TRBJ2-7; 8 positions agree with TRBD2. The CDR3 extends over 15 amino acids. V was pared by 3 bases and J by 1 base, with 5 bases of the junction left unmatched. Germline V CDR1 and CDR2: SGHDN, FVKESK. CDR3: CASSQISGASYEQYF. CDR3 DNA: TGTGCCAGCAGCCAGATTAGCGGGGCATCCTACGAGCAGTACTTC.

The chain links TRBV12-3 or TRBV12-4 to TRBJ2-5, with no clear D. V dropped 2 bases and J dropped 5 bases, with 9 bases sitting between them. This CDR3 contains 13 residues. The CDR3 DNA follows: TGTGCCAGCAGTTTACCCGAGACGGAGACCCAGTACTTC. It encodes CASSLPETETQYF.

This clonotype was observed a single time. The chain is built from TRBV4-1 and TRBJ2-1; the match to TRBD2 covers 10 bases. Trimming removed 6 bases from V and 7 bases from J; junction bases left unmatched: 6. The CDR3 spans 14 residues. In germline, CDR1 is MGHRA, CDR2 YSYEKL. The CDR3 DNA sequence: TGCGCCAGCAGTGGCCTAGCGGGAGTGAATGAGCAGTTCTTC. Translating it yields CASSGLAGVNEQFF.

The J gene is TRBJ1-2, the V gene TRBV7-8, with unresolved D. In germline, CDR1 is SGHVS, CDR2 FQNEAQ. The V and J ends lost 5 bases and 2 bases respectively, with 15 bases between them. The CDR3 runs to 15 residues. CDR3 sequence (DNA): TGTGCCAGCAGCCCAAGATTCGGACTCAACTATGGCTACACCTTC. Translation: CASSPRFGLNYGYTF.

The chain combines TRBV29-1 with TRBJ1-6, with 9 bases fitting TRBD1. The CDR3 covers 13 residues. Per germline, CDR1 SQVTM and CDR2 ANQGSEA. With 7 bases clipped from V and 7 bases from J, the junction kept 5 bases outside the gene matches. CDR3 coding DNA: TGCAGCGGACTCGGACAGGGGAATTCACCCCTCCACTTT. It is translated as CSGLGQGNSPLHF.

The gene calls are TRBV6-4 and TRBJ2-3, with unresolved D. Per germline, CDR1 MRHNA and CDR2 SNTAGT. This CDR3 has 13 amino acids. Trimming removed 4 bases at V and 0 bases at J, with 5 bases between. The CDR3 here is CASSAQSTDTQYF. The CDR3 DNA is TGTGCCAGCAGTGCACAGAGCACAGATACGCAGTATTTT.

The J gene is TRBJ1-1, the V gene TRBV5-6; weak D call: TRBD1 (5 bases). Germline CDR1 is SGHDT and CDR2 is YYEEEE. The V end lost 7 bases, the J end lost 4 bases, and 14 bases lay between the germline ends. The CDR3 has 13 amino acids. CDR3 in amino acids: CASCLGTFTEAFF. In DNA form, the CDR3 reads TGTGCCAGCTGTCTGGGGACCTTCACTGAAGCTTTCTTT.

The chain uses TRBV20-1 and TRBJ1-1; D is unclear. Germline values: CDR1 DFQATT, CDR2 SNEGSKA (reference sequence). V lost 0 bases and J 3 bases, leaving 20 bases between the germline ends. CDR3 length equals 17 residues. The CDR3 region is CSARDLSPGRSDTEAFF. The CDR3 DNA follows: TGCAGTGCTAGAGATCTCTCTCCGGGCCGGTCGGACACTGAAGCTTTCTTT.

The rearrangement joins TRBV12-3 or TRBV12-4 to TRBJ1-1; 7 bases line up with TRBD1. V was pared by 5 bases and J by 6 bases, with 6 bases of the junction left unmatched. CDR3 length equals 13 residues. CDR3 sequence: CASSLQGGAEAFF. The CDR3 DNA reads TGTGCCAGCAGTCTGCAGGGGGGGGCTGAAGCTTTCTTT.